The source of this T cell receptor beta chain is a study of OX40 agonist ivuxolimab in advanced cancers. Overall study findings and caveats: Expanded peripheral T-cell antigen specificity went undetermined.

The junction had 6 bases not matched to a gene; V was cut back by 5 bases and J by 5 bases. The germline gives CDR1 SGHTA, CDR2 FQGNSA. The CDR3 is made up of 15 amino acids. Produced via immunoSEQ multiplex PCR; TCRdb's table is partial and in-frame only. The top ten hold 0.9% to 1.1% of the sample, which has 50,000 to 65,000 clones, roughly four fifths seen once. This clone was observed once. Its antigen is as yet unknown. This TCR derives from an adult with an advanced solid tumor such as melanoma, head and neck, liver or kidney cancer. The sample consisted of CD4+ or CD8+ T cells sorted from blood, taken in a trial of the OX40 agonist ivuxolimab. J is TRBJ2-5 and V is TRBV7-2, with 12 nucleotides matching TRBD2. DNA for the CDR3: TGTGCCAGCAGCCCTAGCGGGGGGGATATGGAGACCCAGTACTTC. Translation: CASSPSGGDMETQYF.